Sequencing of this T cell receptor gamma chain was carried out in a study of gamma delta lymphoproliferative disorders and STAT genes. Study background: The EuroClonality-NGS protocol was used to prepare delta libraries.

As to this clone: The antigen remains unidentified. No DNA is shown, since the ends of the CDR3 on it are uncertain; the CDR3 is the one TCRdb lists.

TCRdb redid the clone calls on the multiplex PCR reads with CATT. Of around 4,500 gamma-chain clones listed, more than 6% are singletons. Sequencing used genomic DNA taken from PBMCs of patients and controls. Whole-study results and caveats: In whole-repertoire clustering, gamma separated patients from controls, unlike delta. Apart from two gamma clonotypes, major patient clonotypes were public.

The CDR3 has 20 residues if both end residues are counted. Per the germline V gene, CDR1 is EGSTGY and CDR2 is YDSYTSSV. The V gene reported is TRGV4; the J gene is uncalled. The source material was blood. The clonotype originates from a human donor in good health. The CDR3: CATWDGPRIIRNSLAVEQHF.